This entry lists 25 T cell receptor beta chains sequenced from one sample in a study of human T cells and chemical hapten exposure. Time point reported: healthy volunteer bleed at 6 weeks. Extraction yielded total RNA from whole blood (unfractionated). TCRdb reprocessed the RACE reads via MiXCR and lists one record per CDR3 protein. The data show approximately 59,000 distinct CDR3 sequences, about 5.7% seen once. The sample consisted of whole blood. These receptors all stem from a female donor in good health. Some clones in this sample may be carry-over from other donors' samples.

This clonotype was counted ten times or more. The chain is built from TRBV13 and TRBJ2-5; the D gene is possibly TRBD2 (6 bases). This CDR3 region has 14 residues. V shed 5 bases and J shed 0 bases, with 10 bases lying between them. In germline, CDR1 is PRHDT, CDR2 FYEKMQ (reference sequence). The CDR3 spells CASSGRDYQETQYF. The CDR3 DNA sequence: TGTGCCAGCAGCGGCAGGGACTACCAAGAGACCCAGTACTTC.

This clonotype has a count of ten or more. The chain has TRBV5-1 and TRBJ1-1, with D hard to call. The germline V gene has CDR1 SGHRS and CDR2 YFSETQ. CDR3 size: 15 residues. V was pared by 0 bases and J by 1 base, with 10 bases between. The CDR3 protein is CASSLVSGPNTEAFF. The CDR3, as DNA: TGCGCCAGCAGCTTGGTTTCGGGCCCGAACACTGAAGCTTTCTTT.

This clonotype showed up many times. The chain links TRBV12-3 or TRBV12-4 to TRBJ2-6; possible D gene TRBD1, 6 bases. CDR3 length: 13 amino acids. V gave up 11 bases and J gave up 1 base, with 9 bases separating them. As DNA, the CDR3 is TGTGCCTCCAGGGGATCTGGGGCCAACGTCCTGACTTTC. Protein: CASRGSGANVLTF.

This clonotype was seen more than once but under ten times. J is TRBJ2-5 and V is TRBV6-1; D may correspond to TRBD1 or TRBD2 (5 bases each). Trimming pared 7 bases from V and 4 bases from J, leaving 10 bases between. Germline CDR1 is MNHNS and CDR2 is SASEGT. The CDR3 has 12 residues. The CDR3 DNA reads as TGTGCCAGCATGCACGGGGCAGAGACCCAGTACTTC. This sequence encodes CASMHGAETQYF.

The rearrangement uses TRBV5-1 and TRBJ2-5; D is possibly TRBD1 or TRBD2 (6 bases each). Trimming shortened V by 0 bases and J by 1 base, and 10 bases separated the two germline ends. CDR1 is SGHRS and CDR2 is YFSETQ in the germline V gene. The CDR3 consists of 15 residues. CDR3 residues: CASSLEGGRQETQYF. The CDR3 DNA reads as TGCGCCAGCAGCTTGGAGGGGGGCCGCCAAGAGACCCAGTACTTC.

The table lists this clonotype with many counts. The chain has TRBV27 and TRBJ1-5; possibly TRBD1 for D (6 bases). CDR1 and CDR2 (germline): MNHEY, SMNVEV (reference sequence). There are 16 residues in the CDR3. Trimming cost V 6 bases and J 0 bases, with 15 bases left between them. The CDR3 protein is CASSPLTGHSNQPQHF. CDR3 in DNA: TGTGCCAGCAGCCCCCTGACAGGCCATAGCAATCAGCCCCAGCATTTT.

This clonotype was recorded a few times. The chain is built from TRBV5-5 and TRBJ1-2, with 7 bases matching TRBD1. V lost 4 bases to trimming and J lost 0 bases; unmatched junction nucleotides: 3. Germline assignment: CDR1 SGHKS and CDR2 YYEKEE (reference sequence). The length of the CDR3 is 14 residues. The CDR3 coding sequence is TGTGCCAGCAGCCGGGACAGCACTAACTATGGCTACACCTTC. It yields the protein CASSRDSTNYGYTF.

DNA of the CDR3: TGTGCCAGCAGTTTGCGGCAGGGTCGTGAAAAACTGTTTTTT. As protein: CASSLRQGREKLFF. The chain combines TRBV6-5 with TRBJ1-4; maybe TRBD1 (5 bases). The CDR3 covers 14 residues. CDR1 and CDR2 from the germline V gene are MNHEY and SVGAGI. Trimming stripped 4 bases from V and 7 bases from J, with 13 bases between.

This clonotype was recorded at least ten times. The V call is TRBV3-1, the J call TRBJ2-1; 14 positions agree with TRBD2. The ends lost 4 bases at V and 10 bases at J; junction bases unmatched: 3. The CDR3 consists of 14 residues. The germline gives CDR1 LGHDT, CDR2 YNNKEL (reference sequence). The CDR3: CASSPRLAGGEQFF. DNA of the CDR3: TGTGCCAGCAGCCCAAGACTAGCGGGGGGGGAGCAGTTCTTC.

The chain is built from TRBV12-3 or TRBV12-4 and TRBJ1-5; tentatively, D is TRBD1 (5 bases). Trimming shortened V by 6 bases and J by 0 bases, and 15 bases separated the two germline ends. This CDR3 comprises 16 residues. CDR3 region: CASSQRGLYSNQPQHF. The DNA of the CDR3 is TGTGCCAGCAGCCAGAGGGGCCTGTATAGCAATCAGCCCCAGCATTTT.

This sequence joins TRBV20-1 and TRBJ2-3, with 7 bases lining up with TRBD2. The CDR3 is made up of 13 amino acids. Germline V gives CDR1 DFQATT, CDR2 SNEGSKA (reference sequence). V trimming: 2 bases; J trimming: 6 bases; junction bases outside the gene matches: 5. This chain's CDR3 is CSARREALDTQYF. In DNA, the CDR3 is TGCAGTGCTAGACGGGAGGCTTTGGATACGCAGTATTTT.

This clonotype showed up many times. The V gene is TRBV28, the J gene TRBJ1-1; tentative D call: TRBD1 (5 bases). V lost 5 bases, J lost 5 bases, and 18 bases lay in between. CDR3 length: 15 amino acids. Germline CDR1 reads MDHEN; CDR2 reads SYDVKM. The CDR3 sequence: CASSLGASLATEAFF. CDR3 bases: TGTGCCAGCAGTCTTGGGGCCTCCTTGGCTACTGAAGCTTTCTTT.

This clonotype was seen ten or more times. The chain recombines TRBV5-1 with TRBJ2-3, with a weak D call TRBD2 (5 bases). V was pared by 4 bases and J by 2 bases, with 14 bases between. Germline V gives CDR1 SGHRS, CDR2 YFSETQ. This CDR3 has 15 amino acids. The DNA for the CDR3 is TGCGCCAGCAGCCTAAACGGGGTCCTCACAGATACGCAGTATTTT. Translating gives CASSLNGVLTDTQYF.

This clonotype was observed a handful of times. This chain links TRBV20-1 with TRBJ1-5, with D perhaps matching TRBD1 (5 bases). CDR1 and CDR2 (germline): DFQATT, SNEGSKA (reference sequence). The CDR3 contains 14 residues. V was trimmed by 2 bases and J by 4 bases, leaving 12 bases between them. The DNA for the CDR3 is TGCAGTGCTAGACGGCAGGGAGGAAATCAGCCCCAGCATTTT. Amino acids: CSARRQGGNQPQHF.

This clonotype has ten or more counts. J is TRBJ2-7 and V is TRBV30; weak D call: TRBD2 (6 bases). V lost 2 bases and J 5 bases, leaving 19 bases between the germline ends. Germline lookup yields CDR1 GTSNPN and CDR2 SVGIG (reference sequence). The CDR3 totals 15 residues. CDR3 loop: CAWSPWGGTVNEQYF. The CDR3 DNA reads TGTGCCTGGAGTCCCTGGGGCGGGACCGTTAACGAGCAGTACTTC.

About this clonotype itself: This may stem from a read error, because a much larger clone lies one nucleotide away. The chain employs TRBV2 and TRBJ2-7; possibly TRBD2 for D (6 bases). The ends were cut back, 8 bases at V and 0 bases at J, with 14 bases in the middle. The CDR3 is 14 amino acids. CDR1 is SNHLY, CDR2 FYNNEI, per germline. The CDR3 protein is CASLHGSGSYEQYF. For the CDR3, the DNA is TGTGCCAGCTTGCATGGTAGCGGCTCCTACGAGCAGTACTTC.

In its sample, this clonotype was seen many times. The chain is built from TRBV20-1 and TRBJ2-7; 8 bases match TRBD1. Per the germline V gene, CDR1 is DFQATT and CDR2 is SNEGSKA (reference sequence). The V and J ends lost 5 bases and 0 bases, in that order; junction bases with no gene match: 6. The CDR3 is 14 residues long. CDR3 residues: CSAARDRSSYEQYF. CDR3 in DNA: TGCAGTGCTGCCCGGGACAGGAGCTCCTACGAGCAGTACTTC.

This clonotype was counted at least ten times. This chain uses TRBV10-3 with TRBJ2-6; tentatively, D is TRBD1 (6 bases). Germline V gene sequence: CDR1 ENHRY, CDR2 SYGVKD. CDR3 length: 15 residues. Trimming pared 4 bases from V and 3 bases from J, leaving 10 bases between. For the CDR3, the DNA is TGTGCCATCAGTGCCCCAGGGGTTGGGGCCAACGTCCTGACTTTC. Protein sequence: CAISAPGVGANVLTF.

V and J are TRBV28 and TRBJ1-1; D is unresolved. The CDR3 length is 13 residues. The V end lost 2 bases, the J end lost 1 base, and 5 bases lay between the germline ends. CDR1 and CDR2 from the germline V gene are MDHEN and SYDVKM. CDR3 nucleotides: TGTGCCAGCAGTTTACCCAGGAACACTGAAGCTTTCTTT. As protein: CASSLPRNTEAFF.

This clonotype showed up just a few times. The chain carries TRBV7-2 and TRBJ2-7; 11 bases are a match to TRBD2. Germline values: CDR1 SGHTA, CDR2 FQGNSA. V was pared by 0 bases and J by 6 bases, with 1 base of the junction left unmatched. This CDR3 has 14 residues. The CDR3, as DNA: TGTGCCAGCAGCTTAGCGCTAGCGGGAGGCGAGCAGTACTTC. It is translated as CASSLALAGGEQYF.

This clonotype was picked up a small number of times. The chain combines TRBV2 with TRBJ2-1, with 9 bases identical to TRBD1. Germline lookup yields CDR1 SNHLY and CDR2 FYNNEI. The length of the CDR3 is 15 residues. J gave up 4 bases and V 5 bases, and 6 bases lay outside the gene matches. CDR3: CASSPTGGTYNEQFF. CDR3 coding DNA: TGTGCCAGCAGTCCCACAGGGGGCACTTACAATGAGCAGTTCTTC.

This clonotype has a count of ten or more. The chain uses TRBV15 and TRBJ2-1, with 9 positions matching TRBD1. This CDR3 spans 13 amino acids. V gave up 5 bases and J gave up 8 bases; unmatched junction bases: 4. CDR1 is LNHNV and CDR2 is YYDKDF in the germline V gene (reference sequence). The CDR3 sequence: CATSGDRDHEQFF. The CDR3 coding sequence is TGTGCCACCAGCGGGGACAGGGACCATGAGCAGTTCTTC.

Ten or more counts support this clonotype. The chain combines TRBV4-2 with TRBJ2-3, with 9 bases fitting TRBD2. This CDR3 comprises 18 residues. The germline gives CDR1 LGHNA, CDR2 YNFKEQ. The ends lost 0 bases at V and 1 base at J; junction bases unmatched: 8. CDR3 sequence (DNA): TGTGCCAGCAGCCAAGATAGGAGTAGCGGGAGAGGCACAGATACGCAGTATTTT. Translation gives CASSQDRSSGRGTDTQYF.

The V gene is TRBV5-6, the J gene TRBJ2-5; D unresolved. V lost 1 base and J lost 1, with 8 bases in between. Per germline, CDR1 SGHDT and CDR2 YYEEEE. This CDR3 has 14 residues. In nucleotides, the CDR3 is TGTGCCAGCAGCTTGTTGACCGCCCAAGAGACCCAGTACTTC. This gives the protein CASSLLTAQETQYF.

This clonotype was seen many times. The chain is built from TRBV6-6 and TRBJ1-5, with D possibly matching TRBD1 (6 bases). In germline, CDR1 is MNHNY, CDR2 SVGAGI (reference sequence). The CDR3 runs to 15 residues. The germline V and J ends were trimmed by 0 bases and 3 bases, with 9 bases remaining between them. The CDR3 DNA sequence: TGTGCCAGCAGTTACTCCGGGGGCGACAATCAGCCCCAGCATTTT. Its translation is CASSYSGGDNQPQHF.